This T cell receptor (beta chain) was identified in a study of T cell repertoires and HLA-DP antigens. TCRdb's table, derived via immunoSEQ multiplex PCR, lists solely in-frame clones and lacks some. Among some 110,000 clones listed, about 92% were seen once. Untouched CD4+ T cells were bead-isolated from PBMC at around 98% purity. To note about this clone: Its target is not known.

Findings and limits, study-wide: Sorted CD137+ cells had clonality around 0.39 against both alloantigens, versus about 0.04 pre-culture.

Sequenced: CD4+ T cells from PBMCs. The receptor was derived from a woman aged 18-29 years in good health and CMV-seronegative.

The CDR3 loop reads CASSAVTGGGDTEAFF. The CDR3, as DNA: TGTGCCAGCAGTGCGGTCACAGGGGGTGGGGACACTGAAGCTTTCTTT. The chain has TRBV28 and TRBJ1-1, with 8 positions matching TRBD1. Germline trimming cut 5 bases from V and 3 bases from J; bases unmatched to any gene: 11. The germline gives CDR1 MDHEN, CDR2 SYDVKM. The CDR3 is 16 amino acids.